This T cell receptor beta chain was retrieved from a study of T cell responses to AZD1222 COVID-19 vaccine. Study conclusions and caveats: Repertoire sampling happened only post peak T cell response. White British donors predominated, females outnumbered males, and clonal diversity was possibly underestimated. Spike as a whole was targeted by vaccine-associated CD4 TCRs, dominant at 160-218 and 743-854. Close to half of all spike-specific TCRs reportedly target regions of the variants that are unmutated.

Details on this clone: Its antigen is as yet unknown.

Germline V gene sequence: CDR1 ENHRY, CDR2 SYGVKD. Between the trimmed V and J ends, which lost 6 bases and 10 bases, there was a span of 16 bases. This CDR3 region has 14 residues. Generated by immunoSEQ multiplex PCR, the TCRdb table keeps only in-frame clones and is missing some. The sample lists roughly 100,000 clones; 84% were seen once. The sequence came from an adult in good health. The sample was peripheral blood, taken on day 0 of AZD1222 vaccination. The chain combines TRBV10-3 with TRBJ1-6, with a possible D match to TRBD1 (5 bases). This CDR3 reads CAISPLGGTSPLHF. CDR3 coding DNA: TGTGCCATCAGCCCCCTTGGGGGGACCTCACCCCTCCACTTT.